A selection of T cell receptor beta chains follows, all from one sample in a study of PD-1 blockade in classical Hodgkin lymphoma. The method was immunoSEQ multiplex PCR; TCRdb's version includes in-frame clones alone and lacks a portion of them. The data contain 20,000 or so clones, nearly 90% of them singletons. Sequencing input: CD4+ T cells from blood. Every receptor here comes from a human donor with classical Hodgkin lymphoma. Each CDR3 is given with its conserved first and last residue. Each record gives: V gene, D gene, J gene, CDR3 DNA, CDR3 protein. A D gene is named only where the DNA matches it firmly.

V gene: TRBV27; D gene: -; J gene: TRBJ2-1; CDR3 DNA: TGTGCCAGCAGTCTGTGGGGGGAATACAATGAGCAGTTCTTC; CDR3 protein: CASSLWGEYNEQFF
V gene: TRBV4-2; D gene: -; J gene: TRBJ2-1; CDR3 DNA: TGTGCCAGCAGCCAAGTAGGCATTAACAATGAGCAGTTCTTC; CDR3 protein: CASSQVGINNEQFF
V gene: TRBV5-4; D gene: -; J gene: TRBJ2-7; CDR3 DNA: TGTGCCAGCAGCCCTGGATCAGCTCCTAGCTACGAGCAGTACTTC; CDR3 protein: CASSPGSAPSYEQYF
V gene: TRBV2; D gene: -; J gene: TRBJ1-4; CDR3 DNA: TGTGCCAGCAGTGTAATATCTAGGGAACTGTTTTTT; CDR3 protein: CASSVISRELFF
V gene: TRBV4-1; D gene: TRBD1; J gene: TRBJ1-5; CDR3 DNA: TGCGCCAGCAGCCAAGCGACAGGGGAAAGGCCCCAGCATTTT; CDR3 protein: CASSQATGERPQHF
V gene: TRBV7-2; D gene: TRBD2; J gene: TRBJ2-3; CDR3 DNA: TGTGCCAGCAGCAAAATCCTAGCGGGGGTGCGAGATACGCAGTATTTT; CDR3 protein: CASSKILAGVRDTQYF
V gene: TRBV14; D gene: -; J gene: TRBJ2-1; CDR3 DNA: TGTGCCAGCAGGGGGAGCGGCTACAATGAGCAGTTCTTC; CDR3 protein: CASRGSGYNEQFF
V gene: TRBV19; D gene: -; J gene: TRBJ2-5; CDR3 DNA: TGTGCCAGTAGTATAGCGGCAGGAAAGGAGACCCAGTACTTC; CDR3 protein: CASSIAAGKETQYF
V gene: TRBV7-3; D gene: -; J gene: TRBJ1-1; CDR3 DNA: TGTGCCAGCAGCTTATCCGGCACCCCCGACACTGAAGCTTTCTTT; CDR3 protein: CASSLSGTPDTEAFF
V gene: TRBV5-1; D gene: -; J gene: TRBJ2-3; CDR3 DNA: TGCGCCAGCAGCCTCGGACAGAGCACAGATACGCAGTATTTT; CDR3 protein: CASSLGQSTDTQYF